This entry concerns a single T cell receptor beta chain. Its cognate antigen has yet to be identified. The input lacks base qualities; no much larger clone sits a single base away. The CDR3 spans 17 residues, from the cysteine through the phenylalanine. The DNA shown is the 51-base CDR3, in frame from base 1. The data derive from a study of blood T cell repertoires in COVID-19 (dated by TCRdb to about 2020). About the full investigation: Samples from collaborators originated in the United States, Italy and Spain and spanned both the acute and convalescent phases of COVID-19. The material from the prospective study consisted of cDNA or gDNA derived from T cells, B-cell-depleted T cells, or PBMCs. The dataset comprised deeply sampled blood TCRbeta repertoires from subjects exposed to, actively infected with, or recovered from COVID-19. A freely available public database, intended as a resource for researchers studying the immune response to SARS-CoV-2, is where the repertoires were released. The samples were drawn from the first 160 participants of the ongoing ImmuneRACE study and from 1,254 subjects provided by 6 global collaborators. Nearly every sample came with metadata listing a de-identified subject ID, COVID-19 status, age in years and sex. Where available, HLA class I and class II types were obtained from metadata supplied by the sample provider rather than from assay-based typing. What the study reported, not specific to this receptor: How much clinical and demographic metadata was included differed by source and by participant, and the metadata was provided uncurated.

The immunoSEQ Assay, a bias-controlled multiplex PCR, was used to amplify TCRbeta CDR3 regions from genomic DNA. The published analysis was carried out like this. The number of nucleated cells in each sample was estimated from the amplification of reference gene primers within the assay. To quantify the absolute abundance of each unique TCRbeta CDR3 rearrangement, sequence reads were collapsed and filtered. For each sample, productive Simpson clonality was calculated as the square root of Simpson's diversity index over productive rearrangements. The source is immuneACCESS, and TCRdb retained only in-frame sequences with V and J called. Part of the clones is not carried over; for the studies checked, unresolved V genes explain less than half of this, and the remainder is unexplained. V, J and clone size are taken as reported in that table, and D and trimming were inferred from the DNA itself. Here the sample has about 50,000 clones; over 70% occur a single time. The ten largest make up less than 2.5% of the sample.

One collaborating source in Seattle enrolled patients while the patients were actively infected and followed the patients over time throughout the course of disease. Collaborating institutions collected whole blood in K2EDTA tubes following their own protocols. For TCRbeta analysis, collaborator samples were shipped as frozen whole blood, as isolated PBMCs, or as DNA extracted from either sample type. This receptor was taken from a woman at least 80 years old with COVID-19, enrolled during active disease. The chain joins TRBV21-1 to TRBJ2-1; no check of the table's D call, TRBD2, against the DNA was made. TRBV21-1 represents a pseudogene. Sequenced sample: peripheral blood. The CDR3 region: CASHHRERVSSYNEQFF. The nucleotide sequence reads as follows: TGTGCCAGCCACCACCGGGAGAGGGTTAGCTCCTACAATGAGCAGTTCTTC.